This T cell receptor (beta chain) came from a study of blood T cell repertoires in COVID-19. After removal of 2 bases from V and 4 bases from J, the junction contained 6 bases not matched to a gene. CDR3 size: 14 residues. CDR1 is SQVTM, CDR2 ANQGSEA, per germline. The assay was immunoSEQ multiplex PCR, and TCRdb's table has in-frame clones only and misses some. The sample carries over 200,000 clones, around 90% recorded once. V and J are TRBV29-1 and TRBJ2-7, with 9 bases fitting TRBD1. The origin of this receptor is a woman in her twenties or thirties with acute or convalescent COVID-19. Sequencing used peripheral blood. This CDR3 is CSVERTGVGYEQYF. In DNA form, the CDR3 reads TGCAGCGTTGAACGGACAGGGGTAGGATACGAGCAGTACTTC.